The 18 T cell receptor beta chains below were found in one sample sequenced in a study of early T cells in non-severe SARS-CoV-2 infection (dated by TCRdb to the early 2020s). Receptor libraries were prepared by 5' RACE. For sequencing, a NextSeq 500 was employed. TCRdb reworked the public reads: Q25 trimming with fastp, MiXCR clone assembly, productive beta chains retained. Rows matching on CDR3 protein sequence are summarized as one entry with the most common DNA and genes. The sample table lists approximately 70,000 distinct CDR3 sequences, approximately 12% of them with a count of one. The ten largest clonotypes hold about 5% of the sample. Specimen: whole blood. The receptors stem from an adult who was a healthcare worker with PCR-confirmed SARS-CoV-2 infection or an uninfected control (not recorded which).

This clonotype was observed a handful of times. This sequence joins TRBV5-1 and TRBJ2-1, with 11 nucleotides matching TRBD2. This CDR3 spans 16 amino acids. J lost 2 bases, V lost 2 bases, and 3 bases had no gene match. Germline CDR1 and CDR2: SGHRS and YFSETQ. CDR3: CASSLTSGGTYNEQFF. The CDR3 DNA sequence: TGCGCCAGCAGCTTAACTAGCGGGGGCACCTACAATGAGCAGTTCTTC.

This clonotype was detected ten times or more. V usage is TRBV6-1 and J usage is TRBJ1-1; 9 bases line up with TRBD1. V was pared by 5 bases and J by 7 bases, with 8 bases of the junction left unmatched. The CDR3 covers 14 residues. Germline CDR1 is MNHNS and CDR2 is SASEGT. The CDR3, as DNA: TGTGCCAGCAGTCGACGCCGGGACAGGGTTGAAGCTTTCTTT. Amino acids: CASSRRRDRVEAFF.

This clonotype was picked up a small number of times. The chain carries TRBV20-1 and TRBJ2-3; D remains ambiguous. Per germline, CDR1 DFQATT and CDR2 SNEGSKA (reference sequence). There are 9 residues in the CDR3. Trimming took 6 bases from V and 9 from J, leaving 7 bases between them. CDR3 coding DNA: TGCAGTGCATCGCGCACGCAGTATTTT. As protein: CSASRTQYF.

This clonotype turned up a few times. The chain's CDR3 is CASSPSGAFFAEQYF. For the CDR3, the DNA is TGTGCCAGCAGCCCTTCCGGGGCCTTCTTTGCCGAGCAGTACTTC. The rearrangement joins TRBV3-1 to TRBJ2-7; either TRBD1 or TRBD2 may fit D (5 bases each). This CDR3 spans 15 amino acids. V lost 4 bases and J 6 bases, leaving 19 bases between the germline ends. CDR1 and CDR2 (germline): LGHDT, YNNKEL (reference sequence).

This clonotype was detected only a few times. Here the CDR3 reads CASGHSATDTQYF. The CDR3 DNA follows: TGTGCCAGCGGTCACTCAGCAACAGATACGCAGTATTTT. The chain couples TRBV7-9 to TRBJ2-3; D is unresolved. This CDR3 is 13 amino acids long. Germline V gene data show CDR1 as SEHNR and CDR2 as FQNEAQ (reference sequence). Trimming pared 8 bases from V and 3 bases from J, leaving 12 bases between.

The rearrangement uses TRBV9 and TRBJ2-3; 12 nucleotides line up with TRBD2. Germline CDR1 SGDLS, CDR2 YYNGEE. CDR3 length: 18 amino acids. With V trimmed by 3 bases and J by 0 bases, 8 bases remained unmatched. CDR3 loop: CASSAGTSGWISTDTQYF. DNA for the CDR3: TGTGCCAGCAGCGCCGGGACTAGCGGGTGGATTAGCACAGATACGCAGTATTTT.

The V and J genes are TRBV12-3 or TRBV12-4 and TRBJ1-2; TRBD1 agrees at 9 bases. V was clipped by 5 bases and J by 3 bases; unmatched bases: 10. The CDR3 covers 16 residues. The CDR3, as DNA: TGTGCCAGCAGTCCGGACAGGGGACAAGGGGACTATGGCTACACCTTC. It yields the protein CASSPDRGQGDYGYTF.

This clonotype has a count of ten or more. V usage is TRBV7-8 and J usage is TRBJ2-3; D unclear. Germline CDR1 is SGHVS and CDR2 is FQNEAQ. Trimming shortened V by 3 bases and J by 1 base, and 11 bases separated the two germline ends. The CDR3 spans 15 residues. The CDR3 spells CASSFGIVGTDTQYF. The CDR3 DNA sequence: TGTGCCAGCAGCTTCGGTATTGTGGGCACAGATACGCAGTATTTT.

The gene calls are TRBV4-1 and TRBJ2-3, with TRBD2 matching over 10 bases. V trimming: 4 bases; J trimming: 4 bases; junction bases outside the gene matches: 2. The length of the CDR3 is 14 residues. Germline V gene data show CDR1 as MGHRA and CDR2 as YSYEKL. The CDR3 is CASSLGLAPDTQYF. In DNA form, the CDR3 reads TGCGCCAGCAGCCTGGGACTAGCGCCAGATACGCAGTATTTT.

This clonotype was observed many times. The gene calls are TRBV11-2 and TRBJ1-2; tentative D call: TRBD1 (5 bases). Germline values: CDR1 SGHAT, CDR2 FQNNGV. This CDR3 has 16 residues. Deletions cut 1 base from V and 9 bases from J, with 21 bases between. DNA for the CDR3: TGTGCCAGCAGCTTAGGCTCCGGTGTAGGGGACGGGAGCTACACCTTC. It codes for CASSLGSGVGDGSYTF.

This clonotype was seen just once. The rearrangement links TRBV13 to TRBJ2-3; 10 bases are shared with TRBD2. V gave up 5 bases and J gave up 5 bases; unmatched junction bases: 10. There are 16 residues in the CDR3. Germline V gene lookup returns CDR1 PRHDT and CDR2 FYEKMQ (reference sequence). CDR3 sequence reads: CASSLRAGGPRDTQYF. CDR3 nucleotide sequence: TGTGCCAGCAGCCTCCGAGCGGGAGGGCCCAGAGATACGCAGTATTTT. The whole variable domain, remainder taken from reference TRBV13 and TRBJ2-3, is AAGVIQSPRHLIKEKRETATLKCYPIPRHDTVYWYQQGPGQDPQFLISFYEKMQSDKGSIPDRFSAQQFSDYHSELNMSSLELGDSALYFCASSLRAGGPRDTQYFGPGTRLTVL.

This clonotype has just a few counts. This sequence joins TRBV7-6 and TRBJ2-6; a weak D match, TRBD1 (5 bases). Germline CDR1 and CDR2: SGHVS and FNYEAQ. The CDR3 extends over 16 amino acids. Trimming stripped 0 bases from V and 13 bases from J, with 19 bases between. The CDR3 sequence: CASSLAAGIPWEVLTF. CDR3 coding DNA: TGTGCCAGCAGCTTAGCGGCAGGGATACCCTGGGAAGTCCTGACTTTC.

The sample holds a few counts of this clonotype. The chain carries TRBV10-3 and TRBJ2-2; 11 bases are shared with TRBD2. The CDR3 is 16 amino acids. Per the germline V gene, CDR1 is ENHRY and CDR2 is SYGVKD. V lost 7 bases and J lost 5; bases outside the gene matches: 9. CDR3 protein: CAINSGTSGHTGELFF. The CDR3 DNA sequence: TGTGCCATCAACTCCGGGACTAGCGGTCATACCGGGGAGCTGTTTTTT.

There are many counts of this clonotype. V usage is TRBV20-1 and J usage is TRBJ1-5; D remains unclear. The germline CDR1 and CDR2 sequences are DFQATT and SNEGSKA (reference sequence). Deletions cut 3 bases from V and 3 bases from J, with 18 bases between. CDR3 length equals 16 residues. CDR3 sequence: CSASRRVGASNQPQHF. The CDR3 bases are TGCAGTGCTAGTCGTCGGGTAGGCGCGTCCAATCAGCCCCAGCATTTT.

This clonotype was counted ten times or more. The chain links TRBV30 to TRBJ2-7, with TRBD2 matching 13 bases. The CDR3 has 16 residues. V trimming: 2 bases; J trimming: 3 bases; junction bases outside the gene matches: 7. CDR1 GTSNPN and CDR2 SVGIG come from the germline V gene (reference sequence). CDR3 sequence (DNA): TGTGCCTGGAGTCTCCCGGGACTAGCGGGGCTCTACGAGCAGTACTTC. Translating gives CAWSLPGLAGLYEQYF.

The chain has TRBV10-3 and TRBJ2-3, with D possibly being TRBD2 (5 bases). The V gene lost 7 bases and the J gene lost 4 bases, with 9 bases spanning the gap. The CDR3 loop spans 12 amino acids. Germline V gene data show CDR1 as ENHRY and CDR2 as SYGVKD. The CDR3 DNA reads TGTGCCATCATGAGGGATGCAGATACGCAGTATTTT. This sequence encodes CAIMRDADTQYF.

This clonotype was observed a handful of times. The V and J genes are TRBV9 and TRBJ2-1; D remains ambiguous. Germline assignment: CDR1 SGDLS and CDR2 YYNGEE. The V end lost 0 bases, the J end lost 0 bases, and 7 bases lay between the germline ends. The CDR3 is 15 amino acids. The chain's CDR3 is CASSVDLSSYNEQFF. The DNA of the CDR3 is TGTGCCAGCAGCGTAGATCTCAGCTCCTACAATGAGCAGTTCTTC.

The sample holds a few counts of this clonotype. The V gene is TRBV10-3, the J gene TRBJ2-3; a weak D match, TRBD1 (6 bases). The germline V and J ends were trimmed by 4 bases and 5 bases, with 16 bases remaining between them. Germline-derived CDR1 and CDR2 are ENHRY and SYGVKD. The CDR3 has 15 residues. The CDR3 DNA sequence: TGTGCCATCAGTGGGACAGATACTAAGAGAGATACGCAGTATTTT. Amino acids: CAISGTDTKRDTQYF.